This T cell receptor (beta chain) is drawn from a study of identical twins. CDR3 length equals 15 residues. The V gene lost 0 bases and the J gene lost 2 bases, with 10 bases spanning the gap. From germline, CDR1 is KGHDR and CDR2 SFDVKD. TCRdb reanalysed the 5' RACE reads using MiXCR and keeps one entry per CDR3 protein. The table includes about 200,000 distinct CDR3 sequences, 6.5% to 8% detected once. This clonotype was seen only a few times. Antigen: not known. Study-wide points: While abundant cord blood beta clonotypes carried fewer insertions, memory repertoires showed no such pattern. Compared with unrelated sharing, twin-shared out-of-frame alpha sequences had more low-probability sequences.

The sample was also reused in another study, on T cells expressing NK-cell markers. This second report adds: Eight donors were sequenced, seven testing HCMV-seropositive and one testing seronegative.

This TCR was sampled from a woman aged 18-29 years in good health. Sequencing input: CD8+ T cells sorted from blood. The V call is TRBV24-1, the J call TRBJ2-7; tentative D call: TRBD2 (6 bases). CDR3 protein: CATSDLREPAYEQYF. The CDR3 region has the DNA TGTGCCACCAGTGATTTGCGGGAGCCCGCCTACGAGCAGTACTTC.